The 27 T cell receptor beta chains below were found in one sample sequenced in a study of T-cell memory formation after mild COVID-19. TCRdb fed the 5' RACE reads into MiXCR, producing one record per CDR3 protein. The sample lists 92,000 or so distinct CDR3 sequences, 13% occurring once. Sequenced material: PBMCs or a T cell subset sorted from them (not recorded which). These receptor sequences come from an adult woman who had mild COVID-19 (a few samples of this study predate the infection). Cell type and time point are not known.

This clonotype turned up a few times. This chain links TRBV6-2 or TRBV6-3 with TRBJ2-3; the match to TRBD2 covers 9 bases. There are 15 residues in the CDR3. The J segment lost 5 bases and the V segment lost 2 bases, leaving 5 bases of the junction unmatched. From germline, CDR1 is MNHEY and CDR2 SVGEGT. CDR3 amino acids: CASSYVAGVGDTQYF. The CDR3, as DNA: TGTGCCAGCAGTTACGTAGCGGGAGTGGGAGATACGCAGTATTTT.

The V and J genes are TRBV20-1 and TRBJ2-1; D is unresolved. Per the germline V gene, CDR1 is DFQATT and CDR2 is SNEGSKA (reference sequence). The CDR3 consists of 11 residues. V lost 3 bases and J lost 3, with 3 bases in between. The CDR3 region has the DNA TGCAGTGCTAGCTACTACAATGAGCAGTTCTTC. Translating gives CSASYYNEQFF.

The V gene is TRBV6-2 or TRBV6-3, the J gene TRBJ2-1; D is unresolved. Germline CDR1 MNHEY, CDR2 SVGEGT. Trimming stripped 6 bases from V and 5 bases from J, with 11 bases between. The CDR3 has 13 amino acids. The CDR3 DNA sequence: TGTGCCAGCAGAAAGCTTCCCCACAATGAGCAGTTCTTC. This gives the protein CASRKLPHNEQFF.

This chain uses TRBV5-6 with TRBJ1-3, with D uncertain. Germline CDR1 reads SGHDT; CDR2 reads YYEEEE. This CDR3 has 15 residues. Trimming pared 3 bases from V and 0 bases from J, leaving 10 bases between. CDR3 nucleotide sequence: TGTGCCAGCAGCTCCCGACGGGTCTCTGGAAACACCATATATTTT. Its protein product is CASSSRRVSGNTIYF.

The sample holds many counts of this clonotype. This chain joins TRBV29-1 and TRBJ2-7, with 8 bases that match TRBD1. The V gene's germline CDR1 is SQVTM and CDR2 ANQGSEA. The length of the CDR3 is 13 residues. The junction had 4 bases not matched to a gene; V was cut back by 4 bases and J by 2 bases. This chain's CDR3 is CSVVGQVTYEQYF. The CDR3 DNA reads as TGCAGCGTTGTGGGACAGGTAACCTACGAGCAGTACTTC.

This clonotype was seen many times. V gene TRBV4-3 combines with J gene TRBJ2-7; D may be TRBD1 (6 bases). The CDR3 runs 15 residues. The germline CDR1 and CDR2 sequences are LGHNA and YSLEER. V was pared by 8 bases and J by 0 bases, with 17 bases between. The CDR3 loop reads CASSPSDSSSYEQYF. CDR3 nucleotide sequence: TGCGCCAGCTCCCCTTCGGACAGTAGCTCCTACGAGCAGTACTTC.

This clonotype was seen a few times. V is TRBV12-3 or TRBV12-4 and J is TRBJ2-1; D might be TRBD2 (6 bases). The CDR3 extends over 14 amino acids. V shed 8 bases and J shed 1 base, with 12 bases lying between them. The DNA for the CDR3 is TGTGCCAGCTCTCCCGGGACTTCCTACAATGAGCAGTTCTTC. This gives the protein CASSPGTSYNEQFF.

The chain combines TRBV15 with TRBJ2-3; 7 bases align to TRBD2. This CDR3 contains 17 residues. J lost 3 bases, V lost 0 bases, and 9 bases had no gene match. Germline V lookup: CDR1 LNHNV, CDR2 YYDKDF (reference sequence). The chain's CDR3 is CATSRDGAGEKTDTQYF. The CDR3 nucleotides are TGTGCCACCAGCAGAGATGGGGCGGGGGAGAAAACAGATACGCAGTATTTT.

This clonotype has at least ten counts. This CDR3 is CATSTLVWNTGELFF. The CDR3 DNA reads TGTGCCACCAGCACACTAGTGTGGAACACCGGGGAGCTGTTTTTT. The V gene is TRBV15, the J gene TRBJ2-2; a weak D match, TRBD2 (5 bases). The length of the CDR3 is 15 residues. With 4 bases removed from V and 1 base from J, the gap between germline ends came to 10 bases. Germline V gene data show CDR1 as LNHNV and CDR2 as YYDKDF (reference sequence).

The table lists this clonotype with a few counts. The gene calls are TRBV5-1 and TRBJ1-1; 10 bases map to TRBD1. The CDR3 is 14 amino acids. Losses at the gene ends were 5 bases for V and 5 bases for J; bases not matched to a gene: 6. Germline V gene data show CDR1 as SGHRS and CDR2 as YFSETQ. The CDR3 is CASSFGTGETEAFF. In DNA, the CDR3 is TGCGCCAGCAGTTTCGGGACAGGGGAAACTGAAGCTTTCTTT. Using reference TRBV5-1 and TRBJ1-1 for the parts outside the CDR3, the full variable domain is KAGVTQTPRYLIKTRGQQVTLSCSPISGHRSVSWYQQTPGQGLQFLFEYFSETQRNKGNFPGRFSGRQFSNSRSEMNVSTLELGDSALYLCASSFGTGETEAFFGQGTRLTVV.

This chain links TRBV3-1 with TRBJ2-5, with TRBD2 identical over 7 bases. Germline V gene lookup returns CDR1 LGHDT and CDR2 YNNKEL (reference sequence). CDR3 size: 17 residues. The ends lost 0 bases at V and 2 bases at J; junction bases unmatched: 9. The DNA of the CDR3 is TGTGCCAGCAGCCAAGATCGGCCGGGGGGTATTCAAGAGACCCAGTACTTC. It translates to CASSQDRPGGIQETQYF.

The sample holds many counts of this clonotype. This chain uses TRBV29-1 with TRBJ2-4; TRBD1 matches 7 bases. The CDR3 runs 12 residues. CDR1 is SQVTM and CDR2 is ANQGSEA in the germline V gene. Germline trimming cut 6 bases from V and 7 bases from J; bases unmatched to any gene: 6. The CDR3 DNA sequence: TGCAGCGTGATCGACAGGGACAACATTCAGTACTTC. This gives the protein CSVIDRDNIQYF.

This clonotype was seen at least ten times. V gene TRBV4-3 combines with J gene TRBJ2-3; 10 bases match TRBD2. After removal of 1 base from V and 2 bases from J, the junction contained 9 bases not matched to a gene. Germline-derived CDR1 and CDR2 are LGHNA and YSLEER. The CDR3 is made up of 18 amino acids. CDR3 region: CASSQGPEREGATDTQYF. The DNA for the CDR3 is TGCGCCAGCAGCCAAGGGCCCGAGCGGGAGGGAGCCACAGATACGCAGTATTTT.

This clonotype was detected a few times. This chain joins TRBV5-1 and TRBJ1-1; D is undetermined. V was shortened by 0 bases and J by 1 base, with 13 bases between the two germline ends. The CDR3 runs 16 residues. The V gene's germline CDR1 is SGHRS and CDR2 YFSETQ. This CDR3 is CASSLGFEGTNTEAFF. The DNA of the CDR3 is TGCGCCAGCAGCTTGGGATTTGAGGGAACGAACACTGAAGCTTTCTTT. The entire variable domain, with the rest obtained from reference TRBV5-1 and TRBJ1-1, is as follows: KAGVTQTPRYLIKTRGQQVTLSCSPISGHRSVSWYQQTPGQGLQFLFEYFSETQRNKGNFPGRFSGRQFSNSRSEMNVSTLELGDSALYLCASSLGFEGTNTEAFFGQGTRLTVV.

This clonotype was seen only a few times. The chain carries TRBV4-1 and TRBJ2-1, with D unclear. The germline V gene has CDR1 MGHRA and CDR2 YSYEKL. The germline V and J ends were trimmed by 3 bases and 3 bases, with 12 bases remaining between them. CDR3 length: 15 amino acids. The DNA of the CDR3 is TGCGCCAGCAGCCAGTTAACTACCGGCTACAATGAGCAGTTCTTC. The encoded protein is CASSQLTTGYNEQFF.

This clonotype was detected many times. V and J are TRBV12-3 or TRBV12-4 and TRBJ2-1, with 7 bases fitting TRBD2. J gave up 3 bases and V 5 bases, and 4 bases lay outside the gene matches. This CDR3 comprises 14 residues. For the CDR3, the DNA is TGTGCCAGCAGTCCCGGGGGGAGCTACAATGAGCAGTTCTTC. Its translation is CASSPGGSYNEQFF.

This clonotype occurred a few times. CDR3 sequence reads: CASSQEASGNQETQYF. DNA of the CDR3: TGCGCCAGCAGCCAAGAGGCTAGCGGAAACCAAGAGACCCAGTACTTC. The chain joins TRBV4-1 to TRBJ2-5; 7 nucleotides align to TRBD2. The V segment lost 0 bases and the J segment 0 bases; nucleotides outside the gene matches: 4. This CDR3 spans 16 amino acids. Germline loops: CDR1 MGHRA, CDR2 YSYEKL.

The chain employs TRBV2 and TRBJ2-7; weak D call: TRBD2 (6 bases). CDR1 SNHLY and CDR2 FYNNEI come from the germline V gene. The CDR3 runs 14 residues. V lost 9 bases, J lost 0 bases, and 15 bases lay in between. Written as DNA, the CDR3 is TGTGCCAGGGATAGCGGAAATTACTCCTACGAGCAGTACTTC. Amino acid sequence: CARDSGNYSYEQYF.

V gene TRBV19 combines with J gene TRBJ2-1; D is possibly TRBD1 (6 bases). The CDR3 has 15 residues. V was trimmed by 7 bases and J by 2 bases, leaving 15 bases between them. CDR1 and CDR2 (germline): LNHDA, SQIVND (reference sequence). The CDR3 spells CASTPGTGPYNEQFF. CDR3 sequence (DNA): TGTGCCAGTACCCCTGGAACAGGGCCCTACAATGAGCAGTTCTTC.

The chain employs TRBV5-1 and TRBJ2-7, with 10 positions matching TRBD1. Per the germline V gene, CDR1 is SGHRS and CDR2 is YFSETQ. The junction had 10 bases not matched to a gene; V was cut back by 4 bases and J by 6 bases. This CDR3 has 15 amino acids. As DNA, the CDR3 is TGCGCCAGCAGCCCCCGGGACAGGGGAAAGGCCGAGCAGTACTTC. It specifies CASSPRDRGKAEQYF.

The chain combines TRBV27 with TRBJ2-1, with D perhaps matching TRBD2 (5 bases). Germline loops: CDR1 MNHEY, CDR2 SMNVEV (reference sequence). V lost 4 bases to trimming and J lost 6 bases, with 19 bases between them. This CDR3 spans 16 amino acids. CDR3 region: CASSSTSGSWGNEQFF. In nucleotides, the CDR3 is TGTGCCAGCAGTTCTACAAGCGGCTCATGGGGCAATGAGCAGTTCTTC.

The J gene is TRBJ2-1, the V gene TRBV12-5, with TRBD1 matching 8 bases. Germline V gene sequence: CDR1 LGHNT, CDR2 FRNRAP. With V trimmed by 5 bases and J by 5 bases, 2 bases remained unmatched. The CDR3 is 13 residues long. DNA for the CDR3: TGTGCTAGTGGTCCGACAGGGGACAATGAGCAGTTCTTC. Protein product: CASGPTGDNEQFF.

This clonotype was seen only a few times. V and J are TRBV5-6 and TRBJ2-7; D tentatively fits TRBD1 or TRBD2 (5 bases each). V was shortened by 4 bases and J by 0 bases, with 17 bases between the two germline ends. Germline lookup yields CDR1 SGHDT and CDR2 YYEEEE. The CDR3 loop spans 16 amino acids. The CDR3 protein is CASSRETGTHSYEQYF. CDR3 nucleotide sequence: TGTGCCAGCAGCCGAGAGACCGGGACGCACTCCTACGAGCAGTACTTC.

The table lists this clonotype with a few counts. This sequence joins TRBV7-2 and TRBJ2-7; 8 bases line up with TRBD2. This CDR3 contains 15 residues. V lost 5 bases, J lost 3 bases, and 9 bases stayed unmatched. The germline gives CDR1 SGHTA, CDR2 FQGNSA. This CDR3 is CASSRISGASYEQYF. The CDR3 nucleotides are TGTGCCAGCAGCCGAATTAGCGGGGCTAGCTACGAGCAGTACTTC.

This rearrangement joins TRBV5-1 to TRBJ1-1; no firm D call. V lost 0 bases to trimming and J lost 0 bases, with 6 bases between them. CDR1 and CDR2 (germline): SGHRS, YFSETQ. The CDR3 is 14 amino acids. The CDR3 protein is CASSLERMNTEAFF. DNA of the CDR3: TGCGCCAGCAGCTTGGAGCGGATGAACACTGAAGCTTTCTTT.

This clonotype was counted once. V usage is TRBV27 and J usage is TRBJ1-5; no definite D call. V shed 1 base and J shed 4 bases, with 8 bases lying between them. This CDR3 spans 14 amino acids. Germline assignment: CDR1 MNHEY and CDR2 SMNVEV (reference sequence). The CDR3 DNA reads TGTGCCAGCAGTTTATATAACAGTAATCAGCCCCAGCATTTT. Protein sequence: CASSLYNSNQPQHF.

The chain recombines TRBV4-1 with TRBJ2-3; D gene uncertain. CDR1 is MGHRA, CDR2 YSYEKL, per germline. V was pared by 1 base and J by 6 bases, with 11 bases between. This CDR3 has 14 amino acids. The chain's CDR3 is CASSQAIGPDTQYF. Written as DNA, the CDR3 is TGCGCCAGCAGCCAAGCGATCGGACCCGATACGCAGTATTTT.